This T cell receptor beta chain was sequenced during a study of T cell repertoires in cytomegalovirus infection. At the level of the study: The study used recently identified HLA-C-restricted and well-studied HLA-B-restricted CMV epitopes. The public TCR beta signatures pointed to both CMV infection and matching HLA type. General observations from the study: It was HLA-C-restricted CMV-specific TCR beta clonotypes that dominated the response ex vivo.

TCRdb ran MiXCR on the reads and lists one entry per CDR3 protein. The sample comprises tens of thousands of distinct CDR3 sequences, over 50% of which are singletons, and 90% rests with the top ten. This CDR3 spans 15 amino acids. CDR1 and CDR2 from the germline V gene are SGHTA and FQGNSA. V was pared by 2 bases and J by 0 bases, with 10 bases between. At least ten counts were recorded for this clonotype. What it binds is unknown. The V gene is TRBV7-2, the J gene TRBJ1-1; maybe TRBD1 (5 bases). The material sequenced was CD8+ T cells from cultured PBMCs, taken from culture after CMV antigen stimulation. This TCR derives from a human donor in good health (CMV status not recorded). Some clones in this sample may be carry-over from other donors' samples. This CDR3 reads CASSLSQGLNTEAFF. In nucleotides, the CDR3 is TGTGCCAGCAGCTTATCCCAGGGCCTGAACACTGAAGCTTTCTTT.